The table lists the clone carrying this T cell receptor beta chain with a count of one. Its antigen remains unknown. This sample is drawn from a study of OX40 agonist ivuxolimab in advanced cancers. Looking at the study overall: Partial responses occurred in three patients (one hepatocellular carcinoma, two cutaneous melanoma).

Whole-study findings and limits: No determination was made of the antigen specificity of the expanded peripheral T cells. CD4+ T cells averaged fewer expanded clones than CD8+ T cells. Individuals who were partial responders at 0.1-3.0 mg/kg had clonal expansion that ranked among the lowest.

Profiling relied on immunoSEQ multiplex PCR, and the TCRdb table lists in-frame clones only, not all of them. Of over 90,000 clones listed, more than 75% are singletons. The TCR originated in an adult with an advanced solid tumor such as melanoma, head and neck, liver or kidney cancer. The sequencing here drew on CD4+ or CD8+ T cells sorted from blood, taken in a trial of the OX40 agonist ivuxolimab.

CDR3 nucleotide sequence: TGTGCCAGCTCACAGTTTACCCCCCCACTTAATGAGCAGTTCTTC. Its protein is CASSQFTPPLNEQFF. The chain couples TRBV18 to TRBJ2-1, with D unresolved. Germline assignment: CDR1 KGHSH and CDR2 LQKENI. The CDR3 sequence is 15 residues long. Trimming took 4 bases from V and 7 from J, leaving 17 bases between them.